Presented here are 14 T cell receptor beta chains from one specimen sequenced in a study of cytomegalovirus exposure and HLA in healthy donors. Amplification used 60 Vbeta primers and 13 Jbeta primers. The assay was immunoSEQ multiplex PCR, and TCRdb's table has in-frame clones only and misses some. The sample lists tens of thousands of clones, 7.5% to 8.5% occurring once. The sequenced sample was PBMCs. Source of these receptors: a man aged 45 to 65 in good health and CMV-seronegative.

The J gene is TRBJ2-7, the V gene TRBV7-2, with 7 bases fitting TRBD2. Germline CDR1 is SGHTA and CDR2 is FQGNSA. The CDR3 consists of 14 residues. V dropped 2 bases and J dropped 5; count of bases not matched to a gene: 6. CDR3 region: CASSLRRESNEQYF. The CDR3 DNA reads TGTGCCAGCAGCTTAAGGCGGGAGAGCAACGAGCAGTACTTC.

The rearrangement links TRBV7-9 to TRBJ2-3, with D hard to call. The CDR3 consists of 13 residues. Germline V CDR1 and CDR2: SEHNR, FQNEAQ (reference sequence). Deletions cut 5 bases from V and 1 base from J, with 7 bases between. CDR3 protein: CASSGRGTDTQYF. The CDR3, as DNA: TGTGCCAGCAGCGGGCGTGGCACAGATACGCAGTATTTT.

This clone was detected only a few times. The rearrangement uses TRBV4-1 and TRBJ1-5; D possibly corresponds to TRBD1 (5 bases). Trimming cost V 3 bases and J 2 bases, with 8 bases left between them. This CDR3 spans 14 amino acids. Germline CDR1 is MGHRA and CDR2 is YSYEKL. CDR3 sequence reads: CASSHGGGNQPQHF. For the CDR3, the DNA is TGCGCCAGCAGCCACGGGGGTGGCAATCAGCCCCAGCATTTT.

The CDR3 bases are TGTGCCAGCAGTTACTCGGGGCAGGGTGGTGAAAAACTGTTTTTT. Translated, it gives CASSYSGQGGEKLFF. The gene calls are TRBV6-6 and TRBJ1-4; possible D gene TRBD1, 5 bases. The germline V gene has CDR1 MNHNY and CDR2 SVGAGI (reference sequence). CDR3 length equals 15 residues. The V and J ends lost 0 bases and 7 bases respectively, with 12 bases between them.

The chain couples TRBV5-1 to TRBJ2-2; no clear D gene. In germline, CDR1 is SGHRS, CDR2 YFSETQ. There are 15 residues in the CDR3. Trimming took 3 bases from V and 0 from J, leaving 9 bases between them. The CDR3 region has the DNA TGCGCCAGCAGCTCGACATTCGCGAACACCGGGGAGCTGTTTTTT. As protein: CASSSTFANTGELFF.

The gene calls are TRBV5-4 and TRBJ1-2; 8 bases are a match to TRBD1. The CDR3 has 15 residues. J gave up 3 bases and V 5 bases, and 9 bases lay outside the gene matches. Germline-derived CDR1 and CDR2 are SGHNT and YYREEE (reference sequence). The CDR3 is CASRLHETGDYGYTF. DNA for the CDR3: TGTGCCAGCAGGCTCCATGAGACAGGGGACTATGGCTACACCTTC. Looking up the rest from reference TRBV5-4 and TRBJ1-2 gives the full variable domain: ETGVTQSPTHLIKTRGQQVTLRCSSQSGHNTVSWYQQALGQGPQFIFQYYREEENGRGNFPPRFSGLQFPNYSSELNVNALELDDSALYLCASRLHETGDYGYTFGSGTRLTVV.

The rearrangement joins TRBV9 to TRBJ1-1; 9 bases are shared with TRBD1. This CDR3 has 15 amino acids. Per germline, CDR1 SGDLS and CDR2 YYNGEE. With 0 bases clipped from V and 10 bases from J, the junction kept 10 bases outside the gene matches. The CDR3 coding sequence is TGTGCCAGCAGCGTAGAAGAGGGGACAGGGCGGGGAGCTTTCTTT. Translation: CASSVEEGTGRGAFF.

The genes are TRBV29-1 and TRBJ2-7, with 7 bases that match TRBD1. The germline V gene has CDR1 SQVTM and CDR2 ANQGSEA. The CDR3 contains 13 residues. Trimming at V came to 6 bases and at J to 2 bases, leaving 7 bases not matched to a gene. CDR3 sequence reads: CSVRTGVAYEQYF. In DNA form, the CDR3 reads TGCAGCGTCCGGACAGGCGTAGCCTACGAGCAGTACTTC.

The sample holds a few counts of this clone. V usage is TRBV5-1 and J usage is TRBJ2-3; perhaps TRBD1 as D (5 bases). CDR1 SGHRS and CDR2 YFSETQ come from the germline V gene. The CDR3 contains 15 residues. The V end lost 2 bases, the J end lost 5 bases, and 15 bases lay between the germline ends. CDR3 sequence: CASSFQGRAQDTQYF. The DNA of the CDR3 is TGCGCCAGCAGCTTCCAGGGTAGGGCACAAGATACGCAGTATTTT.

This clone was detected only a few times. This sequence joins TRBV4-3 and TRBJ1-1, with D uncertain. V lost 1 base and J 2 bases, leaving 5 bases between the germline ends. The CDR3 runs to 13 residues. Germline loops: CDR1 LGHNA, CDR2 YSLEER. The DNA for the CDR3 is TGCGCCAGCAGCCAAGGGAGTAACACTGAAGCTTTCTTT. Translated, it gives CASSQGSNTEAFF.

V gene TRBV2 combines with J gene TRBJ2-2; D gene unclear. Between the trimmed V and J ends, which lost 4 bases and 6 bases, there was a span of 9 bases. Germline V gene data show CDR1 as SNHLY and CDR2 as FYNNEI. This CDR3 spans 13 amino acids. Written as DNA, the CDR3 is TGTGCCAGCAGTGTGAAGGCGGCCGGGGAGCTGTTTTTT. Its translation is CASSVKAAGELFF. The full variable domain, rest sourced from reference TRBV2 and TRBJ2-2, is EPEVTQTPSHQVTQMGQEVILRCVPISNHLYFYWYRQILGQKVEFLVSFYNNEISEKSEIFDDQFSVERPDGSNFTLKIRSTKLEDSAMYFCASSVKAAGELFFGEGSRLTVL.

This clone is a singleton in its sample. The genes are TRBV6-5 and TRBJ2-3, with TRBD2 as a possible D gene (6 bases). Looked up from germline, CDR1 is MNHEY and CDR2 is SVGAGI. With 0 bases removed from V and 2 bases from J, the gap between germline ends came to 12 bases. This CDR3 region has 16 residues. The CDR3 DNA is TGTGCCAGCAGTTACTCGGGCGGGGCCGCCACAGATACGCAGTATTTT. Amino acid sequence: CASSYSGGAATDTQYF.

This clone has more than one count but fewer than ten. The CDR3 bases are TGTGCCAGCAGCTTGGCCAGCGGGAAACTATACAATGAGCAGTTCTTC. It codes for CASSLASGKLYNEQFF. The chain couples TRBV5-4 to TRBJ2-1, with TRBD2 identical over 7 bases. V lost 0 bases, J lost 4 bases, and 7 bases stayed unmatched. Germline V gene data show CDR1 as SGHNT and CDR2 as YYREEE (reference sequence). The CDR3 has 16 amino acids.

This clone was seen more than once but under ten times. This chain uses TRBV28 with TRBJ1-4, with TRBD1 identical over 12 bases. Per the germline V gene, CDR1 is MDHEN and CDR2 is SYDVKM. The CDR3 totals 16 residues. The V gene end was trimmed by 4 bases and the J gene end by 6 bases; junction bases not matched to a gene: 6. CDR3 loop: CASSSYGTGGHEKLFF. CDR3 nucleotides: TGTGCCAGCAGTTCATACGGGACAGGGGGCCATGAAAAACTGTTTTTT.